Here is one T cell receptor beta chain with its context. Its antigen is currently unknown. The sample originates from a study of radiation and T cells in renal cell carcinoma. Study-wide findings and caveats: In blood, top tumor clones expanded by 2 weeks, shrinking by 4.

Germline CDR1 SNHLY, CDR2 FYNNEI. The CDR3 loop spans 17 amino acids. V shed 4 bases and J 3 bases; nucleotides not matched to a gene: 8. The time point: blood 4 weeks post-SBRT, at nephrectomy. Specified treatment: 15 Gy SBRT to primary tumor, nephrectomy 4 weeks later. After SBRT, blood was collected at 2 and 4 weeks, plus baseline. The patient's renal cell carcinoma had clear cell pathology. Repertoires were generated with immunoSEQ multiplex PCR, while TCRdb's copy carries only in-frame clones and drops some. The sample holds around 95,000 clones; 75% to 85% are singletons and the top ten take approximately 7.3%.

The J gene is TRBJ2-6, the V gene TRBV2, with TRBD1 identical over 8 bases. Here the sequenced sample was blood, taken from a patient whose treatment included radiotherapy and nephrectomy. This TCR was sampled from a man aged 55 to 69 with renal cell carcinoma. CDR3 in DNA: TGTGCCAGCAGTGTCAGGGGGCCGGAGAGTGGGGCCAACGTCCTGACTTTC. Encoded protein: CASSVRGPESGANVLTF.